The entry below gives a single T cell receptor beta chain sequence along with its context. Its antigen is currently not known. Qualities for individual bases were not recorded, and no much larger clone is one base off. The library was produced with 5' RACE. The listed sequencing device is Illumina HiSeq 2500. A second PCR of about 7 to 12 cycles was run with a J-beta primer mix and a sample-barcoded 5' primer. A unique molecular identifier was introduced onto each TCR beta cDNA molecule by a template-switch 5' adaptor carrying 12 random nucleotides. Each sample yielded at least 2.5 million CDR3-containing paired-end reads. All of the RNA was converted into first-strand cDNA using the Mint cDNA synthesis kit, with a TRBC-specific oligonucleotide serving as the primer. Following uracil-DNA glycosylase treatment, all cDNA underwent a first 18-cycle PCR with the universal primers M1SS and BC2_uni_R. As for how the authors treated the data: Each sample was normalized by randomly selecting 1 million high-quality reads, each carrying a distinct molecular identifier. Instead of being binned into consensus sequences, reads that shared molecular identifiers were thrown out. MiTCR, with a Q25 quality threshold and the strictest error-elimination algorithm, was used for CDR3 identification, clonotype clustering and error correction. Lower-bound total TCR beta diversity was estimated with a nonparametric unseen species model using Euler transformation. Through fastp at Q25 and MiXCR, TCRdb rebuilt clones from the public reads, retaining in-frame beta chains. Each CDR3 protein appears once, grouped with its most common genes and DNA. The V and J calls reflect TCRdb's pipeline rather than the authors' work. This sample comprises fewer than 2,000,000 distinct CDR3 sequences, almost 35% of them detected only once. The ten biggest clones cover approximately 10% of the sample.

The data are from a study of blood T cells in healthy people across ages (dated by TCRdb to the mid-2010s). At the level of the whole study: In model experiments, template switching captured roughly one uniquely barcoded TCR beta cDNA molecule for every two T cells. Using the same blood draw, the study looked at two additional independent replicas of 1 million unique cDNA reads for two donors, one aged 18 to 29 and the other aged 80 or older. Age-related changes in TCR beta repertoire diversity were measured in the study by deep sequencing normalized with unique cDNA molecular identifiers. The donors were split into four age groups: young (average 16 years), middle-aged (about 40), aged (around 67) and long-lived (approximately 80). To avoid experimental bias, donors of different ages were spread randomly across the sequencing lanes. Paper-wide results and their limitations: The percentage of naive T cells measured by flow cytometry correlated strongly with observed TCR beta diversity. Estimates of total diversity based on one million sequenced T cells were considered lower bounds and underestimates. Donor CMV infection status was unknown, potentially confounding age-related changes in expanded clonotypes. Bulk unsorted PBMC profiling prevented conclusive comparison of naive and antigen-experienced compartments. Compared with the aged group, the long-lived group had more naive CD4+ T cells, fewer expanded clones and increased TCR diversity, suggesting age selection. As age increased, observed TCR beta diversity per million T cells dropped in a roughly linear way, and a significant reduction was already evident by age roughly 36.

The donors were 40 or so Caucasian individuals from Russia, aged 6 to 90 years, who were systemically healthy. Around 10 milliliters of peripheral blood were collected from each donor into EDTA-treated Vacutainer tubes. PBMCs were isolated by Ficoll-Paque density-gradient centrifugation, with at least 6.5 million obtained per sample. Total RNA, at least 6 micrograms per sample, was extracted from PBMCs with Trizol reagent. For every donor, an aliquot of PBMCs went through flow cytometry to measure the percentages of naive CD45RAhigh/CD27high T cells. CDR1 is given as MNHNS and CDR2 as SASEGT, both from the germline V gene. From cysteine to phenylalanine, the CDR3 is 17 amino acids long. CDR3 DNA is the only sequence kept; it has 51 bases, read in frame from the first base. The junction shows trimming of 6 bases on V and 5 bases on J, plus 23 bases between the germline ends.

Rearrangement joined TRBV6-1 to TRBJ2-1; the D gene is unclear. Input material: blood. The clonotype originates from a woman in her 30s in good health. The DNA sequence reads TGTGCCAGCAGCGAACTAACCGGGCCCAACCTCCACAATGAGCAGTTCTTC. It specifies CASSELTGPNLHNEQFF.